This entry describes one T cell receptor beta chain. Its matching antigen is unknown. One junction end does not reproduce the germline sequence, and a read error may be involved. The template was RNA from unsorted bulk tissue. The normal lung tissue was taken more than 3 cm from the tumor edge. Chemotherapy-naive patients with new lung cancer underwent thoracic surgery in China, August–November 2014. This sample was included in a study of tumor and adjacent non-tumor tissue in lung cancer. Study-level results: Tumor TCR diversity, when higher, was linked to shorter survival. Significantly higher TCR diversity was found in tumor than normal lung.

This CDR3 has 18 amino acids. Germline V lookup: CDR1 MGHRA, CDR2 YSYEKL. A modified ARM-PCR protocol with three rounds of nested PCR amplified TCRbeta. TCRdb passed the multiplex PCR reads through MiXCR, listing each CDR3 protein once. The sample has some 100,000 distinct CDR3 sequences; 50% to 70% are singletons. Sequencing was carried out using distant non-tumor lung tissue. This receptor was identified in a man aged 30-40 years with non-small cell lung cancer. This rearrangement joins TRBV4-1 to TRBJ2-1; 7 bases line up with TRBD1. This chain's CDR3 is CASTRFLGGLAQYNEQFF. In DNA form, the CDR3 reads TGCGCCAGCACCCGTTTTCTAGGGGGCTTAGCTCAATACAACGAGCAGTTCTTC.